A selection of T cell receptor beta chains follows, all from one sample in a study of beta chain features in type 1 diabetes. The table came from immunoSEQ multiplex PCR; TCRdb's copy has only in-frame clones and leaves some out. The profile shows hundreds of thousands of clones, roughly 13% of them singletons. The sample comprised naive CD4+ T cells from blood. These receptor sequences come from a man between 18 and 29 years old with type 1 diabetes. The CDR3 runs from the conserved cysteine through the conserved F or W. The D gene is left open where the match is weak. Clone size appears in some rows only: once, few, many, or a class for an expanded clone.

v_gene	abundance	j_gene	d_gene	CDR3aa	CDR3nt
TRBV28	-	TRBJ1-1	-	CASSGGRQDRIRLAFF	TGTGCCAGCAGTGGGGGCCGACAGGACAGAATCCGGTTAGCTTTCTTT
TRBV11-3	few	TRBJ2-7	TRBD1	CASSLELTGEQYF	TGTGCCAGCAGCTTAGAACTGACAGGGGAGCAGTACTTC
TRBV7-2	few	TRBJ2-7	-	CASSQEGGRYF	TGTGCCAGCAGCCAGGAAGGGGGGCGGTACTTC
TRBV6-5	few	TRBJ2-7	-	CATTADEQYF	TGTGCCACCACAGCAGACGAGCAGTACTTC
TRBV29-1	-	TRBJ1-2	TRBD1	CSVESLGIGTGEGYTF	TGCAGCGTTGAGTCCCTCGGAATTGGGACAGGGGAGGGCTACACCTTC
TRBV30	few	TRBJ1-2	-	CAWSPRLEDYGYTF	TGTGCCTGGAGCCCACGCCTGGAAGACTATGGCTACACCTTC
TRBV2	-	TRBJ1-2	-	CASTEGPYGYTF	TGTGCCAGCACCGAGGGACCCTATGGCTACACCTTC
TRBV7-2	-	TRBJ2-3	-	CASSRARGISTDTQYF	TGTGCCAGCAGCCGCGCGCGTGGGATTAGCACAGATACGCAGTATTTT
TRBV5-1	-	TRBJ2-3	TRBD2	CASSPRPSGVDTQYF	TGCGCCAGCAGCCCGCGGCCTAGCGGAGTGGATACGCAGTATTTT
TRBV29-1	few	TRBJ2-1	TRBD2	CSVETSGRASFGFF	TGCAGCGTGGAAACTAGCGGGAGGGCCAGTTTCGGGTTCTTC
TRBV7-9	few	TRBJ1-2	TRBD1	CASSSPGGAYGYTF	TGTGCCAGCAGCTCCCCAGGGGGCGCCTATGGCTACACCTTC
TRBV25-1	few	TRBJ1-2	-	CASSEYEAGRGGYGYTF	TGTGCCAGCAGTGAATATGAGGCAGGGAGGGGAGGCTATGGCTACACCTTC
TRBV7-6	few	TRBJ1-2	TRBD1	CASSPAGTGNGYTF	TGTGCCAGCAGTCCAGCCGGGACAGGGAATGGCTACACCTTC
TRBV7-2	few	TRBJ2-7	-	CASSLAGGPPTYEQYF	TGTGCCAGCAGCTTAGCTGGGGGCCCTCCTACCTACGAGCAGTACTTC
TRBV12-5	few	TRBJ2-1	TRBD2	CASGLSGRGSSNEQFF	TGTGCTAGTGGTTTAAGCGGGAGGGGAAGTAGCAATGAGCAGTTCTTC
TRBV4-3	many	TRBJ2-4	-	CASSQVWEDIQYF	TGCGCCAGCAGCCAAGTTTGGGAGGACATTCAGTACTTC
TRBV7-7	few	TRBJ2-2	-	CASSLNTGELFF	TGTGCTAGCAGCTTAAACACCGGGGAGCTGTTTTTT
TRBV7-9	-	TRBJ2-7	TRBD2	CASRVTSGYEQYF	TGTGCCAGCAGGGTGACTAGCGGCTACGAGCAGTACTTC
TRBV19	-	TRBJ1-2	-	CASNLRDEGYTF	TGTGCCAGTAACCTCCGGGACGAAGGCTACACCTTC
TRBV30	few	TRBJ2-3	TRBD2	CAWAAGDRTDTQYF	TGTGCCTGGGCCGCGGGGGACCGCACAGATACGCAGTATTTT
TRBV5-4	-	TRBJ2-5	-	CASSFKGEETQYF	TGTGCCAGCAGCTTCAAGGGGGAGGAGACCCAGTACTTC
TRBV11-2	-	TRBJ2-1	TRBD2	CASSSPRTSSEQFF	TGTGCCAGCAGCTCACCCAGGACTAGCAGTGAGCAGTTCTTC
TRBV7-9	few	TRBJ2-7	-	CASSPSSLSYEQYF	TGTGCCAGCAGCCCCTCGAGTCTGAGCTACGAGCAGTACTTC
TRBV13	few	TRBJ2-1	-	CASSPLPGANEQFF	TGTGCCAGCAGCCCCTTGCCAGGGGCAAATGAGCAGTTCTTC
TRBV4-3	-	TRBJ2-2	-	CASSQGTQNGELFF	TGCGCCAGCAGCCAAGGGACTCAGAACGGGGAGCTGTTTTTT
TRBV2	-	TRBJ1-5	-	CASSVTGSNQPQHF	TGTGCCAGCAGTGTAACAGGGAGCAATCAGCCCCAGCATTTT
TRBV23-1	few	TRBJ2-5	-	CASSQIGGEWETQYF	TGCGCCAGCAGTCAAATAGGGGGTGAATGGGAGACCCAGTACTTC
TRBV7-2	-	TRBJ1-2	TRBD1	CASSPTGQGAYGYTF	TGTGCCAGCAGCCCTACGGGACAGGGGGCCTATGGCTACACCTTC
TRBV29-1	few	TRBJ2-5	-	CSAAVGEETQYF	TGCAGCGCTGCCGTGGGGGAAGAGACCCAGTACTTC
TRBV27	-	TRBJ2-3	TRBD1	CASSPTRQGARGADTQYF	TGTGCCAGCAGCCCCACTCGACAGGGGGCGAGGGGAGCAGATACGCAGTATTTT
TRBV30	-	TRBJ1-5	-	CAWSSDRYGQPQHF	TGTGCCTGGAGTTCCGACAGGTACGGTCAGCCCCAGCATTTT
TRBV9	few	TRBJ2-2	-	CASSVEWNTGELFF	TGTGCCAGCAGCGTAGAGTGGAACACCGGGGAGCTGTTTTTT
TRBV7-9	-	TRBJ1-2	-	CASSWSRATNYGYTF	TGTGCCAGCAGTTGGAGTAGGGCTACTAACTATGGCTACACCTTC
TRBV5-6	-	TRBJ2-2	-	CASSLEVGGELFF	TGTGCCAGCAGCTTGGAAGTGGGCGGGGAGCTGTTTTTT
TRBV5-1	-	TRBJ2-2	-	CASSFPGTAGELFF	TGCGCCAGCAGCTTCCCCGGGACCGCCGGGGAGCTGTTTTTT
TRBV7-7	-	TRBJ2-3	TRBD2	CASSQTSGETDTQYF	TGTGCTAGCAGCCAAACTAGCGGGGAAACAGATACGCAGTATTTT
TRBV27	-	TRBJ1-2	-	CASSPAPGRTLSNYGYTF	TGTGCCAGCAGTCCAGCCCCGGGACGGACCTTATCTAACTATGGCTACACCTTC
TRBV2	few	TRBJ1-4	TRBD1	CASTSGTGHEKLFF	TGTGCCAGCACCTCCGGGACAGGGCATGAAAAACTGTTTTTT
TRBV5-1	few	TRBJ2-1	-	CASIPDGSRYNEQFF	TGCGCCAGCATACCCGATGGGAGCCGTTACAATGAGCAGTTCTTC
TRBV27	few	TRBJ2-6	TRBD1	CASSSPSGQGVSGANVLTF	TGTGCCAGCAGTTCTCCTTCCGGACAGGGGGTTTCTGGGGCCAACGTCCTGACTTTC
TRBV6-5	few	TRBJ1-5	-	CASSYSIQGTQPQHF	TGTGCCAGCAGTTACTCTATCCAGGGGACTCAGCCCCAGCATTTT
TRBV18	-	TRBJ2-5	-	CASSPRGETQYF	TGTGCCAGCTCACCACGAGGAGAGACCCAGTACTTC
TRBV29-1	few	TRBJ1-2	TRBD1	CSAPDRAYGYTF	TGCAGCGCTCCGGACAGGGCATATGGCTACACCTTC
TRBV28	few	TRBJ2-7	TRBD2	CASTYGRAYEQYF	TGTGCCAGCACCTATGGGAGGGCCTACGAGCAGTACTTC
TRBV30	-	TRBJ2-5	-	CACSLHETQYF	TGTGCCTGTTCCTTGCATGAGACCCAGTACTTC
TRBV19	few	TRBJ2-1	TRBD1	CASSRLTGGGYNEQFF	TGTGCCAGTAGTAGGCTCACAGGGGGCGGCTACAATGAGCAGTTCTTC
TRBV27	few	TRBJ2-3	-	CASSGRTPLVAQYF	TGTGCCAGCAGCGGGCGGACTCCCCTTGTAGCGCAGTATTTT